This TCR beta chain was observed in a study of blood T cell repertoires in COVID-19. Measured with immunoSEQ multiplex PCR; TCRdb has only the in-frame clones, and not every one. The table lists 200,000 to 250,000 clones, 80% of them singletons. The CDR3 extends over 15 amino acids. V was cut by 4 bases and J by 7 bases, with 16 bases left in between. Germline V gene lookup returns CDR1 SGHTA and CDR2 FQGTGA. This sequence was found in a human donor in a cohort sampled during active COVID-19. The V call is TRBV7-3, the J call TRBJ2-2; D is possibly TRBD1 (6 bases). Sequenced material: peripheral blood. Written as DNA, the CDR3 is TGTGCCAGCAGCTCCATTGGGGGCGCCGTCGGGGAGCTGTTTTTT. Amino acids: CASSSIGGAVGELFF.